The 11 T cell receptor beta chains given below trace back to one sample, sequenced in a study of shared clonotypes between healthy human individuals. Repertoires were generated with immunoSEQ multiplex PCR, while TCRdb's copy carries only in-frame clones and drops some. The sample contains about 1 million clones, under 80% of which appear only once. Sequencing used memory CD4+ T cells sorted from blood. The subset is: CD45RA-negative fraction. The receptors stem from a man in his late teens or twenties in good health.

The CDR3 DNA follows: TGTGCCAGCAGTTTATTCGGCAGGCAAGAGCAGTACTTC. Translation: CASSLFGRQEQYF. The chain links TRBV28 to TRBJ2-7; D is unresolved. The CDR3 has 13 residues. Per the germline V gene, CDR1 is MDHEN and CDR2 is SYDVKM. Trimming took 1 base from V and 7 from J, leaving 11 bases between them.

This chain connects TRBV6-6 to TRBJ1-1; D uncertain. The CDR3 extends over 10 amino acids. Per the germline V gene, CDR1 is MNHNY and CDR2 is SVGAGI (reference sequence). V was clipped by 10 bases and J by 10 bases, with 13 bases between them. CDR3 loop: CATAGLGAFF. The CDR3 nucleotides read TGTGCCACTGCGGGCCTGGGAGCTTTCTTT.

The rearrangement uses TRBV27 and TRBJ1-6, with D unclear. V gave up 5 bases and J gave up 6 bases, with 14 bases separating them. Germline CDR1 reads MNHEY; CDR2 reads SMNVEV (reference sequence). The CDR3 has 15 residues. CDR3 DNA sequence: TGTGCCAGCAGTCCCAACCCAGGAAGTAATTCACCCCTCCACTTT. This translates into CASSPNPGSNSPLHF.

This chain connects TRBV11-1 to TRBJ2-5; no clear D. Germline V gene lookup returns CDR1 SGHAT and CDR2 FQDESV (reference sequence). This CDR3 spans 12 amino acids. Trimming removed 5 bases at V and 5 bases at J, with 9 bases between. CDR3 amino acids: CASSATQETQYF. CDR3 in DNA: TGTGCCAGCAGCGCGACCCAGGAGACCCAGTACTTC.

This clone was observed a handful of times. The rearrangement uses TRBV11-3 and TRBJ2-3; no clear D. Per the germline V gene, CDR1 is SGHNT and CDR2 is YENEEA. Trimming shortened V by 4 bases and J by 3 bases, and 17 bases separated the two germline ends. The CDR3 loop spans 16 amino acids. CDR3 amino acids: CASSSGQAPWTDTQYF. CDR3 DNA: TGTGCCAGCAGCTCGGGCCAGGCTCCTTGGACAGATACGCAGTATTTT.

The chain combines TRBV25-1 with TRBJ2-5; no firm D call. Germline assignment: CDR1 MGHDK and CDR2 SYGVNS. The CDR3 length is 16 residues. Trimming removed 0 bases from V and 1 base from J, with 12 bases in between. CDR3 loop: CASSEYDPNFQETQYF. For the CDR3, the DNA is TGTGCCAGCAGTGAATACGACCCTAACTTCCAAGAGACCCAGTACTTC.

The chain recombines TRBV5-1 with TRBJ1-4, with D possibly TRBD1 on 5 matching bases. Germline V gives CDR1 SGHRS, CDR2 YFSETQ. The CDR3 spans 17 residues. Trimming stripped 0 bases from V and 0 bases from J, with 12 bases between. The CDR3 here is CASSLDGAAATNEKLFF. Written as DNA, the CDR3 is TGCGCCAGCAGCTTGGATGGGGCGGCGGCAACTAATGAAAAACTGTTTTTT.

The chain employs TRBV9 and TRBJ1-6, with TRBD1 identical over 7 bases. The ends lost 0 bases at V and 7 bases at J; junction bases unmatched: 7. CDR1 is SGDLS and CDR2 is YYNGEE in the germline V gene. This CDR3 comprises 16 residues. The CDR3 loop reads CASSVGLGGTNSPLHF. CDR3 in DNA: TGTGCCAGCAGCGTAGGATTAGGGGGCACAAATTCACCCCTCCACTTT.

The chain carries TRBV7-9 and TRBJ1-4, with TRBD1 identical over 10 bases. Per the germline V gene, CDR1 is SEHNR and CDR2 is FQNEAQ (reference sequence). After removal of 5 bases from V and 4 bases from J, the junction contained 7 bases not matched to a gene. The CDR3 spans 16 residues. The CDR3 protein is CASSPGQGDYNEKLFF. In DNA, the CDR3 is TGTGCCAGCAGCCCAGGACAGGGGGACTATAATGAAAAACTGTTTTTT. The variable domain in full, completed from reference TRBV7-9 and TRBJ1-4, reads DTGVSQNPRHKITKRGQNVTFRCDPISEHNRLYWYRQTLGQGPEFLTYFQNEAQLEKSRLLSDRFSAERPKGSFSTLEIQRTEQGDSAMYLCASSPGQGDYNEKLFFGSGTQLSVL.

The chain's CDR3 is CASSPQRGAGNTIYF. The CDR3 DNA reads as TGTGCCAGCTCACCACAGAGGGGTGCTGGAAACACCATATATTTT. The chain joins TRBV18 to TRBJ1-3, with D perhaps matching TRBD1 (5 bases). From germline, CDR1 is KGHSH and CDR2 LQKENI. The germline V and J ends were trimmed by 1 base and 2 bases, with 9 bases remaining between them. This CDR3 spans 15 amino acids.

The gene calls are TRBV9 and TRBJ1-1; D is perhaps TRBD1 (6 bases). V shed 0 bases and J shed 1 base, with 16 bases lying between them. CDR1 and CDR2 (germline): SGDLS, YYNGEE. There are 17 residues in the CDR3. The CDR3 DNA reads as TGTGCCAGCAGCGTAGGGGAGGGTGGGACACCGAACACTGAAGCTTTCTTT. The encoded protein is CASSVGEGGTPNTEAFF.